The next 3 T cell receptor beta chains were all read from a single sample in a study of immune characterization of retroperitoneal liposarcoma. TCRdb passed the PCR reads through MiXCR, listing each CDR3 protein once. The repertoire holds 2,000 to 2,500 distinct CDR3 sequences, with roughly 43% as singletons. Specimen: tumor tissue. The receptors derive from a male donor with retroperitoneal liposarcoma.

This clonotype has only one observation. The chain carries TRBV7-2 and TRBJ2-1; 7 nucleotides match TRBD1. V trimming: 4 bases; J trimming: 9 bases; junction bases outside the gene matches: 15. The V gene's germline CDR1 is SGHTA and CDR2 FQGNSA. The CDR3 sequence is 16 residues long. CDR3 loop: CASSSNINRGIAEQFF. DNA of the CDR3: TGTGCCAGCAGCTCTAACATCAACAGGGGTATCGCTGAGCAGTTCTTC.

V and J are TRBV6-1 and TRBJ2-1; D not certain. The tail of the sequence fits TRBJ2-7 better, so the J call may be wrong. The length of the CDR3 is 15 residues. Germline V gene data show CDR1 as MNHNS and CDR2 as SASEGT. The CDR3 reads CASSEMVGGFYEQYF. The CDR3 DNA is TGTGCCAGCAGTGAAATGGTAGGTGGGTTCTACGAGCAGTACTTC.

The CDR3 is CASRQQGSRNTIYF. CDR3 in DNA: TGTGCCAGCAGGCAACAGGGGTCGAGAAACACCATATATTTT. The chain couples TRBV12-3 or TRBV12-4 to TRBJ1-3; 7 bases line up with TRBD1. The CDR3 runs to 14 residues. With V trimmed by 6 bases and J by 5 bases, 7 bases remained unmatched.